The TCR beta chain under discussion was sequenced for a study of shared clonotypes between healthy human individuals. With 1 base clipped from V and 4 bases from J, the junction kept 4 bases outside the gene matches. The CDR3 sequence is 16 residues long. Germline CDR1 LGHNA, CDR2 YSLEER. This clone was observed many times. The same CDR3 arises from other DNA sequences in this sample as well. Donation came from healthy HIV-negative adults that had no recent acute infections or vaccinations. Every subset had its genomic DNA shared out evenly among several immunoSEQ plates. The protocol was immunoSEQ multiplex PCR, while the TCRdb copy is restricted to in-frame clones and leaves out a portion. The sample records around 510,000 clones, around 76% being singletons.

Specimen: PBMCs. This receptor was obtained from a woman between 35 and 50 years old in good health. Some clones in this sample may be carry-over from other donors' samples. J is TRBJ2-2 and V is TRBV4-3, with TRBD2 matching 9 bases. CDR3 coding DNA: TGCGCCAGCAGCCAAGTTAGCGGGAGAGGCACCGGGGAGCTGTTTTTT. It yields the protein CASSQVSGRGTGELFF.